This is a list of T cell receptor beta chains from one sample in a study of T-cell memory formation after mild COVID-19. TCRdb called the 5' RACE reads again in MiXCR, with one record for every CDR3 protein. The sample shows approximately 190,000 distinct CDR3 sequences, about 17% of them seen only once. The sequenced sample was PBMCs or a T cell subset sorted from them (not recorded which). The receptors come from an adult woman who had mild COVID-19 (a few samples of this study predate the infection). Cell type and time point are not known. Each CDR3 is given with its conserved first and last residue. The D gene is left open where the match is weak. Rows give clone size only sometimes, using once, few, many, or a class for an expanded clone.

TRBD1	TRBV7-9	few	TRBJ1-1	CASSLEGTGATEAFF	TGTGCCAGCAGCTTAGAAGGGACAGGGGCCACTGAAGCTTTCTTT
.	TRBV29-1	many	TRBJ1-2	CSVVGGPGGYTF	TGCAGCGTTGTTGGGGGGCCAGGGGGCTACACCTTC
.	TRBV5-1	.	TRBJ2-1	CASSHKDSYNEQFF	TGCGCCAGCAGCCACAAGGACAGCTACAATGAGCAGTTCTTC
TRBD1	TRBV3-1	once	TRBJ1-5	CASSPGTGYNQPQHF	TGTGCCAGCAGCCCCGGGACAGGGTACAATCAGCCCCAGCATTTT
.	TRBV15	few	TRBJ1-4	CATSRDRGPIEKLFF	TGTGCCACCAGCAGAGACCGGGGCCCAATTGAAAAACTGTTTTTT
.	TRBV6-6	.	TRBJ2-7	CASRTREDEQYF	TGTGCCAGCAGGACCAGGGAGGACGAGCAGTACTTC
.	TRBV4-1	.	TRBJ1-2	CASSQVLVANYGYTF	TGCGCCAGCAGCCAAGTCCTCGTGGCTAACTATGGCTACACCTTC
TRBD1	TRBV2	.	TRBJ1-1	CASSEVGQGEAFF	TGTGCCAGCAGTGAAGTAGGACAGGGTGAAGCTTTCTTT
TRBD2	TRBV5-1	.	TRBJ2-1	CASSPRLLAGAYNEQFF	TGCGCCAGCAGCCCCCGGTTACTAGCGGGGGCGTACAATGAGCAGTTCTTC
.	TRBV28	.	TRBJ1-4	CASSLSLGTNEKLFF	TGTGCCAGCAGTTTATCGTTGGGAACTAATGAAAAACTGTTTTTT
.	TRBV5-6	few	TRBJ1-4	CASTWGQSWEKLFF	TGTGCCAGCACTTGGGGGCAAAGTTGGGAAAAACTGTTTTTT
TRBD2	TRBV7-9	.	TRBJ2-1	CASSLTMGLGQFF	TGTGCCAGCAGCTTAACGATGGGACTAGGTCAGTTCTTC
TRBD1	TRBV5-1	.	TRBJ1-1	CASSLGDRVADAFF	TGCGCCAGCAGCTTGGGGGACAGGGTCGCGGACGCTTTCTTT
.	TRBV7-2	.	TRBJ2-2	CASSLAGGDTGELFF	TGTGCCAGCAGCTTAGCGGGAGGCGACACCGGGGAGCTGTTTTTT
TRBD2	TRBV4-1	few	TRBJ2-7	CASSRLTSGGSYEQYF	TGCGCCAGCAGCCGCTTGACTAGCGGGGGGTCCTACGAGCAGTACTTC
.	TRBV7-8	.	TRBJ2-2	CASSLGHLDTGELFF	TGTGCCAGCAGCCTGGGACACCTCGACACCGGGGAGCTGTTTTTT
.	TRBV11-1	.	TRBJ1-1	CASSLDTGQQAFF	TGTGCCAGCAGCTTAGACACGGGGCAACAAGCTTTCTTT
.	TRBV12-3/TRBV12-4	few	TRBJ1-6	CASSSSVGGLSPLHF	TGTGCCAGCAGCTCCTCAGTAGGGGGGCTATCACCCCTCCACTTT
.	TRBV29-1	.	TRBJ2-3	CSVFPGPAGDTQYF	TGCAGCGTTTTCCCGGGACCCGCGGGGGATACGCAGTATTTT
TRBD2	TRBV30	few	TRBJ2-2	CAWSGGGATGELFF	TGTGCCTGGAGCGGCGGGGGAGCCACCGGGGAGCTGTTTTTT
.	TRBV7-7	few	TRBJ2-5	CASSFPFRAEETQYF	TGTGCCAGCAGCTTCCCATTTCGGGCGGAAGAGACCCAGTACTTC
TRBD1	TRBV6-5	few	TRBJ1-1	CASSPPGQGGLAFF	TGTGCCAGCAGTCCCCCGGGACAGGGGGGGTTAGCTTTCTTT
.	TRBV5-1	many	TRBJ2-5	CASSLGGEETQYF	TGCGCCAGCAGCTTGGGGGGTGAGGAGACCCAGTACTTC
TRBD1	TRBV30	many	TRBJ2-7	CAWSSGGQISGEQYF	TGTGCCTGGAGCTCAGGGGGCCAAATATCGGGCGAGCAGTACTTC
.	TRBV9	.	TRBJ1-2	CASSRSGGYGYTF	TGTGCCAGCAGCCGTTCAGGAGGCTATGGCTACACCTTC
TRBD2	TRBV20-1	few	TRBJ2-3	CSARDRRLAGADTQYF	TGCAGTGCTAGAGATCGGCGACTAGCGGGGGCAGATACGCAGTATTTT
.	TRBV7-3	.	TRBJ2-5	CASSLSSGPQETQYF	TGTGCCAGCAGCTTATCCAGCGGACCCCAAGAGACCCAGTACTTC
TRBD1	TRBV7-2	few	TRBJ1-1	CASSLGSGTGEAFF	TGTGCCAGCAGCTTGGGTTCCGGGACAGGTGAAGCTTTCTTT
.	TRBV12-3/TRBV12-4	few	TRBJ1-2	CASTQDFYGYTF	TGTGCCAGCACTCAGGACTTCTATGGCTACACCTTC
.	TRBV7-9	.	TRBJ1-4	CASSLVHGEKLFF	TGTGCCAGCAGCTTAGTCCACGGTGAAAAACTGTTTTTT
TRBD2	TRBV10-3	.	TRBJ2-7	CAIGSGTSGSDEQYF	TGTGCCATCGGCTCCGGGACTAGCGGGAGTGACGAGCAGTACTTC
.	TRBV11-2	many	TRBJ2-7	CASSLVREQYF	TGTGCCAGCAGCTTAGTGAGGGAGCAGTACTTC
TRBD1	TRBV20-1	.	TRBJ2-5	CSAMRDRGLKTQYF	TGCAGTGCTATGAGAGACAGGGGGCTTAAGACCCAGTACTTC
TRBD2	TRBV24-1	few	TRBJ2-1	CATSDWALAGGLRNEQFF	TGTGCCACCAGTGATTGGGCCTTAGCGGGAGGGCTTCGCAATGAGCAGTTCTTC
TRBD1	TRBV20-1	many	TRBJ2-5	CSAPGTDEETQYF	TGCAGTGCCCCCGGGACAGACGAAGAGACCCAGTACTTC
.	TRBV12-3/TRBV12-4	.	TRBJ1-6	CASRRGQMSPNSPLHF	TGTGCCAGCAGGCGAGGACAGATGAGCCCAAATTCACCCCTCCACTTT
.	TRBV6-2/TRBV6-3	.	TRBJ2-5	CASSYGRAQETQYF	TGTGCCAGCAGTTACGGCAGGGCTCAAGAGACCCAGTACTTC
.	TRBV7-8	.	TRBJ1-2	CASSLRGGQYGYTF	TGTGCCAGCAGCTTAAGGGGCGGACAGTATGGCTACACCTTC
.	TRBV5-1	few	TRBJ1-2	CASSLAQDVNGYTF	TGCGCCAGCAGCTTGGCACAGGACGTCAATGGCTACACCTTC
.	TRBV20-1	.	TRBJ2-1	CSAISGSPYNEQFF	TGCAGTGCGATCAGCGGGTCGCCCTACAATGAGCAGTTCTTC
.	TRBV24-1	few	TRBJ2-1	CATSDRALGNNEQFF	TGTGCCACCAGTGATCGAGCACTAGGAAACAATGAGCAGTTCTTC
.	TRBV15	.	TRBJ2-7	CATSREQGSYEQYF	TGTGCCACCAGCAGGGAACAGGGATCCTACGAGCAGTACTTC
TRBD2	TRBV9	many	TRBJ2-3	CASSVEAGRTDTQYF	TGTGCCAGCAGCGTGGAAGCGGGGCGCACAGATACGCAGTATTTT
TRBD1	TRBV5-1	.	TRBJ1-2	CASSLDGTGPYTF	TGCGCCAGCAGCTTGGACGGGACAGGGCCTTACACCTTC
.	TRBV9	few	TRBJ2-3	CASKTHASDTDTQYF	TGTGCCAGCAAGACACACGCCTCGGACACAGATACGCAGTATTTT
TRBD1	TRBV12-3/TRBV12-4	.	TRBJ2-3	CASNLRDSEPTSTDTQYF	TGTGCCAGCAACCTCCGGGACAGCGAGCCTACTAGCACAGATACGCAGTATTTT
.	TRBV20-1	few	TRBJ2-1	CSANRLFRKESTTDNEQFF	TGCAGTGCTAACAGGCTATTCCGAAAGGAATCAACCACGGACAATGAGCAGTTCTTC
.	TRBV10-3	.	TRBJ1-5	CAISEVASNQPQHF	TGTGCCATCAGTGAGGTAGCTAGCAATCAGCCCCAGCATTTT
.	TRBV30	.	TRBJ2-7	CASRRAGFHEQYF	TGTGCCTCCCGTAGAGCAGGGTTCCACGAGCAGTACTTC
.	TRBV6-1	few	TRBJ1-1	CAIMGMRGYTEAFF	TGTGCCATCATGGGGATGCGGGGATACACTGAAGCTTTCTTT
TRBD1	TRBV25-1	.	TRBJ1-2	CASSAQGGNYGYTF	TGTGCCAGCAGTGCCCAGGGGGGTAACTATGGCTACACCTTC
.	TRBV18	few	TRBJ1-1	CASSPRQKMSEGNTEAFF	TGTGCCAGCTCACCAAGGCAAAAGATGTCTGAGGGGAACACTGAAGCTTTCTTT
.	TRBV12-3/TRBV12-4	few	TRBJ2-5	CASSSTSYTETQYF	TGTGCCAGCAGTTCGACCAGCTACACTGAGACCCAGTACTTC
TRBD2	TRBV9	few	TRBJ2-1	CASSATTSVYNEQFF	TGTGCCAGCAGCGCTACGACTAGCGTCTACAATGAGCAGTTCTTC
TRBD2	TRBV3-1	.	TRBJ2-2	CASSQSPLAGGELFF	TGTGCCAGCAGCCAATCCCCACTAGCGGGGGGAGAGCTGTTTTTT
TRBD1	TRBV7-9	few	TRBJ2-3	CASSQGQGTDTQYF	TGTGCCAGCAGCCAAGGACAGGGAACAGATACGCAGTATTTT
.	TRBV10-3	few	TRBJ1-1	CAIRKGDTEAFF	TGTGCCATCAGGAAGGGTGACACTGAAGCTTTCTTT
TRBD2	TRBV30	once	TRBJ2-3	CAWGPGLAGGPDTQYF	TGTGCCTGGGGACCGGGACTAGCGGGGGGGCCAGATACGCAGTATTTT
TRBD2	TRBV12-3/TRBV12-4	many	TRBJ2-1	CASSLSYGTTVFYNEQFF	TGTGCCAGCAGTCTCTCCTACGGGACTACCGTATTCTACAATGAGCAGTTCTTC
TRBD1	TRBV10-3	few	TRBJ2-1	CAIMDDRGSNEQFF	TGTGCCATCATGGATGACAGGGGGTCCAATGAGCAGTTCTTC